A single sample gave rise to the 29 T cell receptor beta chains below, sequenced in a study of blood T cell repertoires in COVID-19. The assay was immunoSEQ multiplex PCR, and TCRdb's table has in-frame clones only and misses some. The sample lists tens of thousands of clones; approximately 80% were seen once. Sequencing was performed on peripheral blood. The receptors were sampled from a human donor in a cohort sampled during active COVID-19.

The chain has TRBV18 and TRBJ2-5; D not certain. CDR3 length: 14 amino acids. CDR1 is KGHSH, CDR2 LQKENI, per germline. V gave up 2 bases and J gave up 1 base, with 8 bases separating them. For the CDR3, the DNA is TGTGCCAGCTCACCATTGTCCCGCCAAGAGACCCAGTACTTC. Translating gives CASSPLSRQETQYF.

The V call is TRBV15, the J call TRBJ2-3; D possibly corresponds to TRBD2 (6 bases). This CDR3 region has 14 residues. CDR1 and CDR2 (germline): LNHNV, YYDKDF (reference sequence). Trimming stripped 0 bases from V and 6 bases from J, with 10 bases between. The CDR3 nucleotides are TGTGCCACCAGCAGAGAGGCGGGAACTGATACGCAGTATTTT. Residues: CATSREAGTDTQYF.

The V and J genes are TRBV28 and TRBJ2-7, with 9 nucleotides matching TRBD2. CDR1 and CDR2 (germline): MDHEN, SYDVKM. J lost 3 bases, V lost 8 bases, and 8 bases had no gene match. The CDR3 length is 14 residues. The DNA of the CDR3 is TGTGCCAGCGCTGGAGCGGGAGGCAACTACGAGCAGTACTTC. This gives the protein CASAGAGGNYEQYF.

The chain uses TRBV2 and TRBJ2-1, with 12 bases fitting TRBD2. The CDR3 runs to 15 residues. The junction had 5 bases not matched to a gene; V was cut back by 4 bases and J by 7 bases. CDR1 is SNHLY, CDR2 FYNNEI, per germline. The CDR3 region is CASSGASGRGNEQFF. The CDR3, as DNA: TGTGCCAGCAGTGGGGCTAGCGGGAGGGGGAATGAGCAGTTCTTC. Complete variable domain (other parts from reference TRBV2 and TRBJ2-1): EPEVTQTPSHQVTQMGQEVILRCVPISNHLYFYWYRQILGQKVEFLVSFYNNEISEKSEIFDDQFSVERPDGSNFTLKIRSTKLEDSAMYFCASSGASGRGNEQFFGPGTRLTVL.

This sequence joins TRBV19 and TRBJ2-1; 11 nucleotides match TRBD2. The CDR3 covers 19 residues. The J segment lost 0 bases and the V segment lost 7 bases, leaving 14 bases of the junction unmatched. CDR1 and CDR2 (germline): LNHDA, SQIVND (reference sequence). CDR3 DNA: TGTGCCAGTACCGAATTAGGGGGGACTAGCGGTAGCTCCTACAATGAGCAGTTCTTC. It yields the protein CASTELGGTSGSSYNEQFF.

The J gene is TRBJ2-5, the V gene TRBV2, with a weak D call TRBD2 (5 bases). Deletions cut 0 bases from V and 7 bases from J, with 9 bases between. The CDR3 runs to 13 residues. The V gene's germline CDR1 is SNHLY and CDR2 FYNNEI. The CDR3 protein is CASSEAGEGTQYF. In DNA, the CDR3 is TGTGCCAGCAGTGAAGCGGGAGAAGGGACCCAGTACTTC.

The chain recombines TRBV3-1 (or the pseudogene TRBV3-2) with TRBJ2-1; possible D gene TRBD2, 5 bases. V was clipped by 7 bases and J by 5 bases, with 12 bases between them. The CDR3 covers 13 residues. Looked up from germline, CDR1 is LGHDT and CDR2 is YNNKEL (reference sequence). The CDR3 here is CASTRTRDNEQFF. CDR3 bases: TGTGCCAGCACCAGAACGAGGGACAATGAGCAGTTCTTC.

This clone appeared a single time. The chain links TRBV2 to TRBJ2-1, with 7 bases that match TRBD2. V shed 1 base and J 6 bases; nucleotides not matched to a gene: 6. The CDR3 spans 15 residues. Germline-derived CDR1 and CDR2 are SNHLY and FYNNEI. CDR3 amino acids: CASSEVAGVPNEQFF. As DNA, the CDR3 is TGTGCCAGCAGTGAAGTGGCGGGGGTACCCAATGAGCAGTTCTTC. Using reference TRBV2 and TRBJ2-1 for the parts outside the CDR3, the full variable domain is EPEVTQTPSHQVTQMGQEVILRCVPISNHLYFYWYRQILGQKVEFLVSFYNNEISEKSEIFDDQFSVERPDGSNFTLKIRSTKLEDSAMYFCASSEVAGVPNEQFFGPGTRLTVL.

Written as DNA, the CDR3 is TGCAGCGTGAAGGGACTAGCGGGAGCCAGCTCCTACGAGCAGTACTTC. It codes for CSVKGLAGASSYEQYF. This chain connects TRBV29-1 to TRBJ2-7; 14 nucleotides align to TRBD2. Trimming took 6 bases from V and 0 from J; bases not matched to a gene: 7. Germline-derived CDR1 and CDR2 are SQVTM and ANQGSEA. The CDR3 runs to 16 residues.

The chain links TRBV5-8 to TRBJ2-7; maybe TRBD1 (6 bases). Germline V CDR1 and CDR2: SGHTS, YDEGEE. The CDR3 runs to 15 residues. Between the trimmed V and J ends, which lost 4 bases and 1 base, there was a span of 15 bases. The CDR3 loop reads CASSRHRVESYEQYF. In DNA, the CDR3 is TGTGCCAGCAGCCGACACAGGGTTGAATCCTACGAGCAGTACTTC.

V gene TRBV7-2 combines with J gene TRBJ1-1; D gene unclear. Germline V gives CDR1 SGHTA, CDR2 FQGNSA. V was clipped by 3 bases and J by 1 base, with 9 bases between them. CDR3 length: 14 amino acids. The CDR3 loop reads CASSLYFSNTEAFF. In DNA form, the CDR3 reads TGTGCCAGCAGCTTGTACTTTTCGAACACTGAAGCTTTCTTT.

The rearrangement uses TRBV7-8 and TRBJ1-4; D unclear. CDR3 length equals 14 residues. Between the trimmed V and J ends, which lost 7 bases and 0 bases, there was a span of 9 bases. The germline gives CDR1 SGHVS, CDR2 FQNEAQ. CDR3 protein: CASKIQPTNEKLFF. For the CDR3, the DNA is TGTGCCAGCAAGATACAACCAACTAATGAAAAACTGTTTTTT.

This rearrangement joins TRBV20-1 to TRBJ2-5, with 11 bases that match TRBD2. The CDR3 runs to 16 residues. Germline V CDR1 and CDR2: DFQATT, SNEGSKA (reference sequence). V shed 3 bases and J 3 bases; nucleotides not matched to a gene: 9. The CDR3: CSASWMGLAEEETQYF. The CDR3, as DNA: TGCAGTGCTAGTTGGATGGGACTAGCGGAAGAAGAGACCCAGTACTTC.

This clone was seen just once. The gene calls are TRBV4-2 and TRBJ2-4; 8 positions match TRBD2. The V segment lost 3 bases and the J segment 1 base; nucleotides outside the gene matches: 5. The CDR3 sequence is 16 residues long. CDR1 LGHNA and CDR2 YNFKEQ come from the germline V gene. The CDR3 protein is CASSQSGSGAKNIQYF. The CDR3 DNA follows: TGTGCCAGCAGCCAGAGCGGGAGCGGCGCCAAAAACATTCAGTACTTC.

The rearrangement joins TRBV11-2 to TRBJ2-5, with a possible D match to TRBD1 (6 bases). Trimming stripped 1 base from V and 4 bases from J, with 16 bases between. The CDR3 totals 16 residues. CDR1 and CDR2 from the germline V gene are SGHAT and FQNNGV. CDR3 bases: TGTGCCAGCAGCTTAGGAGGGGGAAGTTCCGGAGAGACCCAGTACTTC. Translation gives CASSLGGGSSGETQYF.

The J gene is TRBJ1-5, the V gene TRBV30; maybe TRBD1 (5 bases). CDR1 and CDR2 (germline): GTSNPN, SVGIG (reference sequence). The CDR3 loop spans 13 amino acids. V dropped 0 bases and J dropped 2 bases, with 5 bases sitting between them. The CDR3 DNA reads TGTGCCTGGAGTGTAGGGGGCAATCAGCCCCAGCATTTT. Protein: CAWSVGGNQPQHF.

This clone was counted only a few times. The chain is built from TRBV14 and TRBJ1-2, with 7 bases aligning to TRBD1. This CDR3 is built from 12 residues. After removal of 4 bases from V and 4 bases from J, the junction contained 0 bases not matched to a gene. CDR1 and CDR2 (germline): SGHDN, FVKESK. The CDR3 nucleotides are TGTGCCAGCAGCCGGGACAGCTATGGCTACACCTTC. The encoded protein is CASSRDSYGYTF.

The chain is built from TRBV7-9 and TRBJ1-1, with a possible D match to TRBD1 (6 bases). Looked up from germline, CDR1 is SEHNR and CDR2 is FQNEAQ (reference sequence). V was cut by 5 bases and J by 1 base, with 11 bases left in between. CDR3 length: 14 amino acids. The CDR3 region has the DNA TGTGCCAGCAGCCCGGGACATACGAACACTGAAGCTTTCTTT. This codes for CASSPGHTNTEAFF.

This clone was recorded only once. CDR3 nucleotide sequence: TGTGCCAGCACAGGGGACAATGAGCAGTTCTTC. It codes for CASTGDNEQFF. The V call is TRBV7-9, the J call TRBJ2-1, with D maybe TRBD1 (6 bases). V lost 7 bases, J lost 5 bases, and 6 bases lay in between. CDR1 and CDR2 (germline): SEHNR, FQNEAQ (reference sequence). CDR3 length equals 11 residues.

J is TRBJ2-1 and V is TRBV3-1 (or the pseudogene TRBV3-2); 10 bases are shared with TRBD2. V gave up 4 bases and J gave up 8 bases; unmatched junction bases: 5. The germline gives CDR1 LGHDT, CDR2 YNNKEL (reference sequence). CDR3 length: 14 residues. CDR3: CASSRMLAGDEQFF. The CDR3 DNA reads as TGTGCCAGCAGCCGAATGCTAGCGGGGGATGAGCAGTTCTTC.

The genes are TRBV7-9 and TRBJ1-2, with D uncertain. V was shortened by 1 base and J by 4 bases, with 13 bases between the two germline ends. The CDR3 is 15 amino acids. Germline CDR1 reads SEHNR; CDR2 reads FQNEAQ (reference sequence). The CDR3 loop reads CASSLELGTSYGYTF. The CDR3 region has the DNA TGTGCCAGCAGCTTAGAGCTTGGCACTAGCTATGGCTACACCTTC.

CDR3 nucleotide sequence: TGCGCCAGCAGCCAAGACCCCTCCGGGACAGGTCTTACCGGGGAGCTGTTTTTT. It yields the protein CASSQDPSGTGLTGELFF. The J gene is TRBJ2-2, the V gene TRBV4-3, with 8 bases aligning to TRBD1. The V segment lost 0 bases and the J segment 5 bases; nucleotides outside the gene matches: 11. The CDR3 has 18 residues. Germline CDR1 and CDR2: LGHNA and YSLEER.

V gene TRBV11-2 combines with J gene TRBJ2-2; maybe TRBD2 (6 bases). Germline values: CDR1 SGHAT, CDR2 FQNNGV. The length of the CDR3 is 16 residues. Trimming stripped 3 bases from V and 4 bases from J, with 15 bases between. In DNA form, the CDR3 reads TGTGCCAGCAGCTTTTCCACGGGAGTGAGCACCGGGGAGCTGTTTTTT. As protein: CASSFSTGVSTGELFF.

The chain combines TRBV5-6 with TRBJ2-7; 10 bases line up with TRBD1. The germline gives CDR1 SGHDT, CDR2 YYEEEE. This CDR3 contains 17 residues. The V and J ends lost 0 bases and 4 bases, in that order; junction bases with no gene match: 10. CDR3 DNA sequence: TGTGCCAGCAGCTTGGCAGTGTCGTGGACAGGGGGTTACGAGCAGTACTTC. It translates to CASSLAVSWTGGYEQYF.

By share, this clone counts as medium-sized (0.01 to 0.1%). The CDR3 DNA is TGTGCCAGTAGTATAGACAGACGGGGGAACACTGAAGCTTTCTTT. Protein product: CASSIDRRGNTEAFF. The rearrangement joins TRBV19 to TRBJ1-1; D unclear. CDR3 size: 15 residues. V dropped 0 bases and J dropped 1 base, with 9 bases sitting between them. Germline values: CDR1 LNHDA, CDR2 SQIVND (reference sequence). The complete variable domain, with remaining parts taken from reference TRBV19 and TRBJ1-1, reads DGGITQSPKYLFRKEGQNVTLSCEQNLNHDAMYWYRQDPGQGLRLIYYSQIVNDFQKGDIAEGYSVSREKKESFPLTVTSAQKNPTAFYLCASSIDRRGNTEAFFGQGTRLTVV.

As concerns this clone: The sample contains more than one DNA sequence encoding this CDR3. The chain is built from TRBV12-3 or TRBV12-4 and TRBJ2-7, with a weak D call TRBD2 (5 bases). The CDR3 consists of 13 residues. Between the trimmed V and J ends, which lost 6 bases and 3 bases, there was a span of 12 bases. The CDR3: CASSLAASYEQYF. The CDR3 coding sequence is TGTGCCAGCAGCCTAGCTGCCAGCTACGAGCAGTACTTC.

This clone was recorded only once. The chain is built from TRBV4-3 and TRBJ2-7; 11 nucleotides agree with TRBD1. Germline loops: CDR1 LGHNA, CDR2 YSLEER. CDR3 length: 20 amino acids. Losses at the gene ends were 0 bases for V and 4 bases for J; bases not matched to a gene: 17. The CDR3, as DNA: TGCGCCAGCAGCCAAGAACACATTTTTGAGGGACAGGGGGTTGCGTACGAGCAGTACTTC. It codes for CASSQEHIFEGQGVAYEQYF.

The gene calls are TRBV27 and TRBJ2-7; TRBD2 matches 11 bases. J was trimmed by 4 bases and V by 4 bases; bases with no gene match: 3. This CDR3 region has 14 residues. Per germline, CDR1 MNHEY and CDR2 SMNVEV (reference sequence). The CDR3 sequence is CASSYSGRGYEQYF. The CDR3 nucleotides are TGTGCCAGCAGTTATAGCGGGAGGGGTTACGAGCAGTACTTC.

The gene calls are TRBV28 and TRBJ1-1, with D perhaps TRBD1 (6 bases). Trimming left V 5 bases short and J 6 bases short, with 16 bases between. The germline V gene encodes CDR1 MDHEN and CDR2 SYDVKM. The CDR3 sequence is 14 residues long. Here the CDR3 reads CASSTGQRHAEAFF. The CDR3, as DNA: TGTGCCAGCAGTACCGGACAGAGACACGCTGAAGCTTTCTTT. The full variable domain, its missing parts supplied by reference TRBV28 and TRBJ1-1, is DVKVTQSSRYLVKRTGEKVFLECVQDMDHENMFWYRQDPGLGLRLIYFSYDVKMKEKGDIPEGYSVSREKKERFSLILESASTNQTSMYLCASSTGQRHAEAFFGQGTRLTVV.